The clone carrying this T cell receptor beta chain was detected a few times. No antigen is known for it. The germline V gene has CDR1 SGHRS and CDR2 YFSETQ. The CDR3 has 15 residues. Trimming took 0 bases from V and 4 from J, leaving 11 bases between them. The data are from a study of STAT5B mutations in CD4+ large granular lymphocyte leukemia. Points from the study as a whole: Main leukemic clonotypes were patient-specific, but about 26% appeared at low frequency elsewhere.

Only in-frame clones appear in the TCRdb table, and some are missing; sequencing was by immunoSEQ multiplex PCR. The sample records fewer than 40,000 clones, around 80% being singletons. The chain carries TRBV5-1 and TRBJ1-5; D perhaps matches TRBD1 (5 bases). The source is a human donor in good health. The sequenced sample consisted of CD4+ T cells from blood buffy coats. The CDR3 reads CASSLDSPGNQPQHF. As DNA, the CDR3 is TGCGCCAGCAGCTTGGACAGCCCAGGGAATCAGCCCCAGCATTTT.